The sequence of this T cell receptor beta chain was determined in a study of control samples from healthy donors and cancer patients. The germline gives CDR1 SGHTA, CDR2 FQGNSA. The CDR3 totals 16 residues. V was shortened by 5 bases and J by 4 bases, with 20 bases between the two germline ends. Profiled with immunoSEQ multiplex PCR; TCRdb holds only in-frame clones, not every one. Of around 190,000 clones in the sample, around 89% were seen once. The V gene is TRBV7-2, the J gene TRBJ1-2, with D uncertain. The origin of this receptor is a woman between 45 and 65 years old in good health. The sample comprised blood. The CDR3 loop is CASSPSRSFPRYGYTF. In DNA form, the CDR3 reads TGTGCCAGCAGCCCCAGTCGGTCCTTCCCCCGCTATGGCTACACCTTC. The complete variable domain, with remaining parts taken from reference TRBV7-2 and TRBJ1-2, reads GAGVSQSPSNKVTEKGKDVELRCDPISGHTALYWYRQSLGQGLEFLIYFQGNSAPDKSGLPSDRFSAERTGGSVSTLTIQRTQQEDSAVYLCASSPSRSFPRYGYTFGSGTRLTVV.